These T cell receptor beta chains were read from a single sample in a study of T cell clones after liver transplantation. Assay: immunoSEQ multiplex PCR; the TCRdb copy retains only in-frame clones and omits some. The profile shows 68,000 or so clones, nearly 95% of them singletons. Material: CD4+ T cells from blood, obtained about 25 months after liver transplant. Receptors were obtained from a human patient who received a liver transplant. Some T cells here may be from the graft donor. CDR3s include the opening cysteine and the closing phenylalanine or tryptophan. A D gene is named only where the DNA matches it firmly. Size values are once, few and many counts, or a class for expanded clones, and some rows have none.

cdr3_nt	cdr3_aa	clone_size	v_call	j_call	d_call
TGTGCCAGCAGCTTTGGGGGGCCTAACGACAATCAGCCCCAGCATTTT	CASSFGGPNDNQPQHF	-	TRBV5-4	TRBJ1-5	-
TGTGCCTGGAAACGACGGACAGATTATTTAAATGAAAAACTGTTTTTT	CAWKRRTDYLNEKLFF	-	TRBV30	TRBJ1-4	-
TGTGCCAGCAGCGTAAACGGGGCCCCAGCTTTCTTT	CASSVNGAPAFF	once	TRBV27	TRBJ1-1	-
TGTGCCACGGGACTTCCCGCGAACACCGGGGAGCTGTTTTTT	CATGLPANTGELFF	-	TRBV6-1	TRBJ2-2	-
TGCGCCAGCAGCCCTGGGACAGTATCACTAACCGGGGAGCTGTTTTTT	CASSPGTVSLTGELFF	-	TRBV5-1	TRBJ2-2	TRBD1
TGTGCCAGCAGTAAGCCGGGACCCCTCACAGATACGCAGTATTTT	CASSKPGPLTDTQYF	once	TRBV25-1	TRBJ2-3	-
TGTGCCAGCAGCTTAGAAGGGACAGGGAATGAAAAACTGTTTTTT	CASSLEGTGNEKLFF	-	TRBV7-9	TRBJ1-4	TRBD1
TGTGCCAGCAGCTTATGGGGGGCCAACATTCAGTACTTC	CASSLWGANIQYF	-	TRBV5-6	TRBJ2-4	-
TGTGCCAGCAGCGATATAGCGGGAGGGGGACAGACCCAGTACTTC	CASSDIAGGGQTQYF	-	TRBV7-2	TRBJ2-5	TRBD2
TGTGCCAGTAGCCCGGGACTAAGCTACGAGCAGTACTTC	CASSPGLSYEQYF	-	TRBV6-6	TRBJ2-7	TRBD2
TGCGCCAGCAGCCAAGAGCCCGGTTACTACGAGCAGTACTTC	CASSQEPGYYEQYF	-	TRBV4-3	TRBJ2-7	-
TGTGCCAGCAGGGACAGGGGCCACGAGCAGTACTTC	CASRDRGHEQYF	-	TRBV2	TRBJ2-7	TRBD1
TGTGCCAGCAGTCGGACTAGCGGGAGCACAGATACGCAGTATTTT	CASSRTSGSTDTQYF	-	TRBV13	TRBJ2-3	TRBD2
TGTGCCAGCAGCTCGAGGGTCCAGGGGCCTTCCAATCAGCCCCAGCATTTT	CASSSRVQGPSNQPQHF	-	TRBV7-8	TRBJ1-5	-
TGTGCCAGTAGTGCCCGCCCGAACACCGGGGAGCTGTTTTTT	CASSARPNTGELFF	-	TRBV19	TRBJ2-2	-
TGCGCCAGCAGCCAAGAATCGGGAGGGGGCGCGGTTGAAGCTTTCTTT	CASSQESGGGAVEAFF	-	TRBV4-3	TRBJ1-1	TRBD1
TGTGCCAGCAGCTTAGTGGGGACAGGGGGCGAAAATAGCGTACAGTACTTC	CASSLVGTGGENSVQYF	-	TRBV7-9	TRBJ2-7	TRBD1
TGCGCCAGCAGGGGGGAGAACGCAGATACGCAGTATTTT	CASRGENADTQYF	-	TRBV5-1	TRBJ2-3	-
TGTGCCAGTAGCCCGGCGAGGGAAATATACGAGCAGTACTTC	CASSPAREIYEQYF	-	TRBV19	TRBJ2-7	-
TGTGCCAGCAGCGCAAAACAAGCGAACACCGGGGAGCTGTTTTTT	CASSAKQANTGELFF	-	TRBV7-6	TRBJ2-2	-
TGTGCCTGGAGTATGGGGCAGGCCCATGGCTACACCTTC	CAWSMGQAHGYTF	once	TRBV30	TRBJ1-2	-
TGTGCCAGCAGCTTAGCACCTAACTATGGCTACACCTTC	CASSLAPNYGYTF	-	TRBV11-3	TRBJ1-2	-
TGTGCCAGCAGTGAGTTGGCGAGCTCCTACAATGAGCAGTTCTTC	CASSELASSYNEQFF	-	TRBV2	TRBJ2-1	-
TGTGCCAGCAGCGTCTACAGGGGAAATACGCAGTATTTT	CASSVYRGNTQYF	-	TRBV9	TRBJ2-3	TRBD1
TGTGCCAGCAGCTTAGATAGACGTACTAATGAGCAGTTCTTC	CASSLDRRTNEQFF	-	TRBV11-3	TRBJ2-1	-
TGTGCCAGCAGGAGGCCGGGGATAGCGGACCCGAGCTCCTACAATGAGCAGTTCTTC	CASRRPGIADPSSYNEQFF	-	TRBV11-3	TRBJ2-1	-
TGTGCCAGCAGTGAAGCGCTAGAGAACTATGGCTACACCTTC	CASSEALENYGYTF	-	TRBV2	TRBJ1-2	-
TGTGCCAGCAGTTACTCGTTTGGGACTGAAGCTTTCTTT	CASSYSFGTEAFF	-	TRBV6-5	TRBJ1-1	-
TGTGCTAGTGGTTTGGACGGGAACACTGAAGCTTTCTTT	CASGLDGNTEAFF	-	TRBV12-5	TRBJ1-1	-
TGCGCCAGCAGCTCCCTGACAGGGGTTGTCAATGAGCAGTTCTTC	CASSSLTGVVNEQFF	-	TRBV5-1	TRBJ2-1	TRBD1
TGTGCCAGCAGCTTAGGGACAGGGGAAGAGACCCAGTACTTC	CASSLGTGEETQYF	-	TRBV7-3	TRBJ2-5	TRBD1
TGTGCCAGCAGCCAGACCGGGACTAGCGGGGTGTCGGGTGAGACCCAGTACTTC	CASSQTGTSGVSGETQYF	-	TRBV4-2	TRBJ2-5	TRBD2
TGTGCCAGCAGCTCCGTCCTAGGGGACTATGGCTACACCTTC	CASSSVLGDYGYTF	-	TRBV11-2	TRBJ1-2	-
TGTGCCAGCAGCGTCGGGACAGGCATCCAGCCCCAGCATTTT	CASSVGTGIQPQHF	-	TRBV5-5	TRBJ1-5	TRBD1
TGTGCCAGCAGTGTTTGGGACAGACCCGAAAAACTGTTTTTT	CASSVWDRPEKLFF	-	TRBV28	TRBJ1-4	TRBD1
TGCGCCAGCAGCCGGGGGGCTAGCGGGAGCGGGACAACCTACGAGCAGTACTTC	CASSRGASGSGTTYEQYF	-	TRBV5-1	TRBJ2-7	TRBD2
TGTGCCAGCAGCGGGAAGGCTAGCGACATTCAGTACTTC	CASSGKASDIQYF	-	TRBV7-9	TRBJ2-4	-
TGTGCCTGGAGTGTGGCGGGGTTCACTGAAGCTTTCTTT	CAWSVAGFTEAFF	-	TRBV30	TRBJ1-1	-
TGTGCCAGCAGCCAACAGACAGAGAACTATGGCTACACCTTC	CASSQQTENYGYTF	-	TRBV4-2	TRBJ1-2	-
TGCGCCAGCAGCTCCACAGGGTTGGGTTACGCCGATACGCAGTATTTT	CASSSTGLGYADTQYF	-	TRBV5-1	TRBJ2-3	-
TGTGCCAGTAGCCCCCCGGGACAGGGGATTTTAGCGGGAGTTCACGAGCAGTACTTC	CASSPPGQGILAGVHEQYF	-	TRBV19	TRBJ2-7	-
TGTGCCAGTAGTATTTTCAGGGAGGACACCATATATTTT	CASSIFREDTIYF	-	TRBV19	TRBJ1-3	-
TGTGCCAGCAGCCGGAATACAGCGGGAGGACCCTACGAGCAGTACTTC	CASSRNTAGGPYEQYF	-	TRBV7-2	TRBJ2-7	TRBD2
TGTGCCACCAGCAGGCCTGGACAGGGGGCGGGTACCGGGGAGCTGTTTTTT	CATSRPGQGAGTGELFF	-	TRBV15	TRBJ2-2	TRBD1
TGCGCCAGCAGCTTGGCCCAATCGGGAACTAATGAAAAACTGTTTTTT	CASSLAQSGTNEKLFF	-	TRBV5-1	TRBJ1-4	-
TGCGCCAGCAGTCAGGGAGGGACACATCAAGAGACCCAGTACTTC	CASSQGGTHQETQYF	-	TRBV23-1	TRBJ2-5	-
TGTGCTAGTGGTTTGGTAGGCGGGACTAGCGGCACCGGGGAGCTGTTTTTT	CASGLVGGTSGTGELFF	-	TRBV12-5	TRBJ2-2	TRBD2
TGCGCCAGCAGCTCCCTTGGGACTAGCGGGAGAAACGAGCAGTACTTC	CASSSLGTSGRNEQYF	-	TRBV5-1	TRBJ2-7	TRBD2
TGTGCCAGCAGTCTCGAGACGGGTCCCTACGAGCAGTACTTC	CASSLETGPYEQYF	-	TRBV6-5	TRBJ2-7	-
TGCGCCAGCAGCTTTCCCGGCAATGAGCAGTTCTTC	CASSFPGNEQFF	-	TRBV5-1	TRBJ2-1	-
TGTGCCAGCAGTGAAGCGAGGGGGAGACAGCCCCAGCATTTT	CASSEARGRQPQHF	-	TRBV2	TRBJ1-5	-
TGTGCCATCAGCGAAAGGGGCGGATTTGCAGATACGCAGTATTTT	CAISERGGFADTQYF	-	TRBV10-3	TRBJ2-3	-
TGTGCCAGCAGTGAAAACCCTGCGTTTCGGACATTCGTTGGCGGAGGATCCAATGAGCAGTTCTTC	CASSENPAFRTFVGGGSNEQFF	-	TRBV6-1	TRBJ2-1	-
TGTGCCATCAGTTCGAGTCTGGGTACGCAGTATTTT	CAISSSLGTQYF	-	TRBV10-3	TRBJ2-3	-
TGCGCCAGCAGCTCCGGGGGGGGCCTACGCACAGATACGCAGTATTTT	CASSSGGGLRTDTQYF	-	TRBV5-1	TRBJ2-3	TRBD2